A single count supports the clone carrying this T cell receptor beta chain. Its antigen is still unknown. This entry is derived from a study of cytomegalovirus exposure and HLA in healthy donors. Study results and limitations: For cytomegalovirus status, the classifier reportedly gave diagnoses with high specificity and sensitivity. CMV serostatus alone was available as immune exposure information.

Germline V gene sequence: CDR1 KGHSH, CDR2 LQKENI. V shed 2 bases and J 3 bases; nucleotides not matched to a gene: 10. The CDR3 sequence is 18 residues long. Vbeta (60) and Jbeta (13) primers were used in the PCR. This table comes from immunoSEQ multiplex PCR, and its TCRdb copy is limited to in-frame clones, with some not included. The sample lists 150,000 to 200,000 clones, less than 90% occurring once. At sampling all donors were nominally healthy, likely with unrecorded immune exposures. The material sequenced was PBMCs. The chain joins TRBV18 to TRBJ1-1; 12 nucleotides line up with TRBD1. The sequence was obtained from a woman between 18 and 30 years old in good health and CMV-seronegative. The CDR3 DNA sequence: TGTGCCAGCTCACCAAGGGGACAGGGGGCGCGAGGGGACACTGAAGCTTTCTTT. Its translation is CASSPRGQGARGDTEAFF.